This TCR beta chain was documented in a study of T cells in Graves' hyperthyroidism and ophthalmopathy. The study's findings and limits: Ophthalmopathy was model-predicted a median about 6 months pre-onset. Using 13 V-J features, a model discriminated ophthalmopathy from stable hyperthyroidism. In the blood, most expanded thyroid clonotypes above 0.001 appeared as well.

Only a few counts were recorded for this clonotype. Its specificity is not known. At one of its ends the junction is not consistent with the germline gene, which may arise from a read error. PBMCs came from 9 to 10 ml fresh peripheral blood. Germline-derived CDR1 and CDR2 are SGDLS and YYNGEE. This CDR3 comprises 13 residues. RNA transcripts served as the template for amplifying TCR beta CDR3 regions. HTBI primers were the set used in a first-round RT-PCR of the TCR CDR3. One entry per CDR3 protein results from TCRdb running MiXCR on the multiplex PCR reads. Altogether roughly 570,000 distinct CDR3 sequences are present, 15% to 17% being singletons, with the ten largest covering about 7%.

The chain recombines TRBV9 with TRBJ1-3; D is uncertain. The source of this sequence is a woman aged 25 to 39 with Graves' hyperthyroidism. Specimen: blood. CDR3 sequence (DNA): TGTGCCAGCAGCTCGACCTCTGGGAACACCATATATTTT. This sequence encodes CASSSTSGNTIYF.